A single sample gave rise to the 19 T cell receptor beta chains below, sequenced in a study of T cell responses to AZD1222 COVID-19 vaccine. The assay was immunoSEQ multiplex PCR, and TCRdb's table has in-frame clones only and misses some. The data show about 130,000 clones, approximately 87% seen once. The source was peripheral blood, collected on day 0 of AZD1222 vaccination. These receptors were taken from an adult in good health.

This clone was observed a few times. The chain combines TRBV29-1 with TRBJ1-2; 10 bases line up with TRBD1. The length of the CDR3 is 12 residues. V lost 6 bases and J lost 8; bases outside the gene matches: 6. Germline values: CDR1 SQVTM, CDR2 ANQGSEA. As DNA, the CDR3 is TGCAGCGTCTCCGGGACAGGGGTCGGCTACACCTTC. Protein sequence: CSVSGTGVGYTF.

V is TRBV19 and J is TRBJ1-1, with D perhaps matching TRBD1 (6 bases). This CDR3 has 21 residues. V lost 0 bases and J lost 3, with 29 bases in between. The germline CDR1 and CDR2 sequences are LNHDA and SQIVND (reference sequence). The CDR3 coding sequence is TGTGCCAGTAGTATAGATGGGGTACAGGGTCGGTTGGTCCTCCGTGACACTGAAGCTTTCTTT. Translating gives CASSIDGVQGRLVLRDTEAFF.

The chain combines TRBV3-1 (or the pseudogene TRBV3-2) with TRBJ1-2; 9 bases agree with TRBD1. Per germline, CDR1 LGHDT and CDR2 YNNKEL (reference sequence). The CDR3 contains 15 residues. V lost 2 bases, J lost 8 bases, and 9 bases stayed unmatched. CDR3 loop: CASSQRTGGGGGYTF. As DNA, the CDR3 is TGTGCCAGCAGCCAACGAACAGGGGGCGGCGGAGGCTACACCTTC.

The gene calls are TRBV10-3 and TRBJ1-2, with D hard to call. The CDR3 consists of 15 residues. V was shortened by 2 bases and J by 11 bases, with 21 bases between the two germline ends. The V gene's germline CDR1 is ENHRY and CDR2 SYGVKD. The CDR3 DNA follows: TGTGCCATCAGTGAGGGGCAGTCCGCCGGGGAGTTGTACACCTTC. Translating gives CAISEGQSAGELYTF.

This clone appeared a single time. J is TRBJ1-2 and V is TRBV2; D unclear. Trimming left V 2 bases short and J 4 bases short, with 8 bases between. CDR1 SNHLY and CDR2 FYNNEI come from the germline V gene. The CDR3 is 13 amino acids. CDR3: CASSESASYGYTF. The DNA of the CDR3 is TGTGCCAGCAGTGAATCGGCCTCCTATGGCTACACCTTC.

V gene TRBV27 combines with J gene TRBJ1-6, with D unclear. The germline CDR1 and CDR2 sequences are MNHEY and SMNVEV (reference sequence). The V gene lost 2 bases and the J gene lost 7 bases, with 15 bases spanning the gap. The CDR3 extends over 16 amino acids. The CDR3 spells CASSLNLGLLNSPLHF. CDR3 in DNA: TGTGCCAGCAGTTTAAATCTGGGTTTGTTGAATTCACCCCTCCACTTT.

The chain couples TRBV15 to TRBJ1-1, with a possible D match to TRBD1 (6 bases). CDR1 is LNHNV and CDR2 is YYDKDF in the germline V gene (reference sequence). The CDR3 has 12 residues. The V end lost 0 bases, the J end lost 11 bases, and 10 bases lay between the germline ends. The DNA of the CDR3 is TGTGCCACCAGCAGAGATCGGGACATTGCTTTCTTT. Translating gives CATSRDRDIAFF.

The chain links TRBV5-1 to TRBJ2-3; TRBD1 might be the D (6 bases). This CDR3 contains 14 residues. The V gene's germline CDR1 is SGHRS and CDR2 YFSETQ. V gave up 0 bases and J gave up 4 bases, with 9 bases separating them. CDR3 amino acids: CASSLVAGADTQYF. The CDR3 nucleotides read TGCGCCAGCAGCTTGGTGGCAGGGGCAGATACGCAGTATTTT.

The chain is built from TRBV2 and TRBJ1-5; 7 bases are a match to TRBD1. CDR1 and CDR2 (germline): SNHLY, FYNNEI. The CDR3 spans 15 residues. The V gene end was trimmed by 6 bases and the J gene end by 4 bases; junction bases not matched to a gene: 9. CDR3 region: CASSAGQAPNQPQHF. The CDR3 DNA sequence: TGTGCCAGCAGCGCCGGACAGGCTCCTAATCAGCCCCAGCATTTT.

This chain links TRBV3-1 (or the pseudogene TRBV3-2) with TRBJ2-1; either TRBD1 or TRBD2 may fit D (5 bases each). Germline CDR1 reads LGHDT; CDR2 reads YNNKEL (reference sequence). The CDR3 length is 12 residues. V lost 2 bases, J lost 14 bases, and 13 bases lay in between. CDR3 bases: TGTGCCAGCAGCCAAATCGGGACGGCGGAGTTCTTC. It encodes CASSQIGTAEFF.

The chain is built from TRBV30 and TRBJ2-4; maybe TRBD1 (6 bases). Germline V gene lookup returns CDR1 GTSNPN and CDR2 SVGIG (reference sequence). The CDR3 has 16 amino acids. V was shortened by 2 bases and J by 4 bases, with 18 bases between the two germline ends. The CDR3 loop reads CAWSHGTLRAKNIQYF. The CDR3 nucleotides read TGTGCCTGGAGTCACGGGACATTGCGGGCAAAAAACATTCAGTACTTC.

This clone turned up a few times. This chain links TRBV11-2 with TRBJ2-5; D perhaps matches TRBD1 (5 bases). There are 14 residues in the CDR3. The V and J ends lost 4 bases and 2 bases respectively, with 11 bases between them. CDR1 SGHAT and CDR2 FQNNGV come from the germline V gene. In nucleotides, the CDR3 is TGTGCCAGCAGCTCCTCGGCAGGGCAAGAGACCCAGTACTTC. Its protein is CASSSSAGQETQYF.

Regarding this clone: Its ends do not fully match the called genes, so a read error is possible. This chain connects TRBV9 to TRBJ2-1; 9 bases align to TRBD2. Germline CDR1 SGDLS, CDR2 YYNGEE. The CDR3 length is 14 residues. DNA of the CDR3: TGTGCCAGCGGCGTGACTAGCGGATACAATGAGCAGTTCTTC. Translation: CASGVTSGYNEQFF. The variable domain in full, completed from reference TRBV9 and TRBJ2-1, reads DSGVTQTPKHLITATGQRVTLRCSPRSGDLSVYWYQQSLDQGLQFLIQYYNGEERAKGNILERFSAQQFPDLHSELNLSSLELGDSALYFCASGVTSGYNEQFFGPGTRLTVL.

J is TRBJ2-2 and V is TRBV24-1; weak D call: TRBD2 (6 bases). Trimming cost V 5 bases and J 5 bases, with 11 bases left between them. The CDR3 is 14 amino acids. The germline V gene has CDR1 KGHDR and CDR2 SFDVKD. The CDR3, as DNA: TGTGCCACCAGTGGCCCCGGGGGAACCGGGGAGCTGTTTTTT. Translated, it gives CATSGPGGTGELFF.

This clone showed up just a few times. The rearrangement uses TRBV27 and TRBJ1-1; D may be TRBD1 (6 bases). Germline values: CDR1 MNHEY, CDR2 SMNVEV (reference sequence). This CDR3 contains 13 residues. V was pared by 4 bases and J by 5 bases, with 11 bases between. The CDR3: CASSSRGVTEAFF. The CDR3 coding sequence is TGTGCCAGCAGTTCGAGGGGGGTTACTGAAGCTTTCTTT.

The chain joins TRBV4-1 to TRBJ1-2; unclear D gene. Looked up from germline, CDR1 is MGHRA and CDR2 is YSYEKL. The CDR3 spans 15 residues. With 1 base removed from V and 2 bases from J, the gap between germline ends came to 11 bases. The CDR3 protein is CASSQGAEGNYGYTF. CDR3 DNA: TGCGCCAGCAGCCAAGGTGCAGAAGGGAACTATGGCTACACCTTC.

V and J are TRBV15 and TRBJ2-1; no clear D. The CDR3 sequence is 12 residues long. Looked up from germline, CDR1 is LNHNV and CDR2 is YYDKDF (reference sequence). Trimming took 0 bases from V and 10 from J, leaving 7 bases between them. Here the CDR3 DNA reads TGTGCCACCAGCAGAGATTGGAACGAGCAGTTCTTC. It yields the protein CATSRDWNEQFF. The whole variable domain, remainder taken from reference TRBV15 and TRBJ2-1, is DAMVIQNPRYQVTQFGKPVTLSCSQTLNHNVMYWYQQKSSQAPKLLFHYYDKDFNNEADTPDNFQSRRPNTSFCFLDIRSPGLGDTAMYLCATSRDWNEQFFGPGTRLTVL.

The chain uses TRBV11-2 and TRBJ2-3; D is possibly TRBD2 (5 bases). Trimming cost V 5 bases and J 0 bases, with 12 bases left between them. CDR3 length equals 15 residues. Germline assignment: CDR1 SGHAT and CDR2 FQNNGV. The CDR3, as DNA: TGTGCCAGCAGCAGGGCGGGTACTAGCACAGATACGCAGTATTTT. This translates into CASSRAGTSTDTQYF.

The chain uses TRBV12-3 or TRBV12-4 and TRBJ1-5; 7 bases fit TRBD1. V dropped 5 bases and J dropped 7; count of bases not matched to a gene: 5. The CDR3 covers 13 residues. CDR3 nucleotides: TGTGCCAGCAGTAGGGACAGTGGCCAGCCCCAGCATTTT. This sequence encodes CASSRDSGQPQHF.